The rows below give T cell receptor beta chains drawn from one sample of a study of blood T cells in healthy people across ages. Each CDR3 protein gets one entry after TCRdb re-called the 5' RACE reads with MiXCR. The sample has some 320,000 distinct CDR3 sequences; around 27% are singletons. The sample taken for sequencing was blood. Every receptor here comes from a woman aged 65 to 85 in good health. CDR3s include the opening cysteine and the closing phenylalanine or tryptophan. The D gene is left open where the match is weak. Rows may omit the clone size; those that give it use once, few, many or a size class.

V gene	J gene	clone size	D gene	CDR3 protein	CDR3 DNA
TRBV14	TRBJ2-2	-	TRBD2	CASSQGSSGTLGTGELFF	TGTGCCAGCAGCCAAGGTTCTAGCGGGACACTGGGTACCGGGGAGCTGTTTTTT
TRBV18	TRBJ1-2	-	TRBD1	CASSLGTDDGYTF	TGTGCCAGCTCACTCGGGACAGATGATGGCTACACCTTC
TRBV29-1	TRBJ2-4	many	TRBD2	CSVPGGNIQYF	TGCAGCGTTCCGGGGGGAAACATTCAGTACTTC
TRBV3-1	TRBJ1-2	few	-	CASSPTAESGYTF	TGTGCCAGCAGCCCCACGGCAGAGAGTGGCTACACCTTC
TRBV29-1	TRBJ1-4	-	-	CSGIQGSAEKLFF	TGCAGCGGGATACAGGGTTCAGCGGAAAAACTGTTTTTT
TRBV9	TRBJ1-6	few	-	CASSVVGSPLHF	TGTGCCAGCAGCGTAGTCGGCTCACCCCTCCACTTT
TRBV4-1	TRBJ2-7	few	TRBD2	CASSRLGLAANEQYF	TGCGCCAGCAGCCGTCTGGGACTAGCGGCCAACGAGCAGTACTTC
TRBV28	TRBJ2-7	-	-	CASRGLGSPGTYEQYF	TGTGCCAGCAGGGGACTGGGCAGCCCGGGGACCTACGAGCAGTACTTC
TRBV3-1	TRBJ2-5	-	-	CASSLVSGHQETQYF	TGTGCCAGCAGCTTAGTCTCGGGTCACCAAGAGACCCAGTACTTC
TRBV7-2	TRBJ2-5	many	-	CASSLDKETQYF	TGTGCCAGCAGCTTAGATAAAGAGACCCAGTACTTC
TRBV5-6	TRBJ1-5	-	-	CASSFRGGDQPQHF	TGTGCCAGCAGCTTTAGGGGGGGCGATCAGCCCCAGCATTTT
TRBV21-1	TRBJ2-3	many	-	CASSKLPRLAGLRDTQYF	TGTGCCAGCAGCAAATTACCCCGACTAGCGGGTCTGCGCGATACGCAGTATTTT
TRBV7-2	TRBJ2-5	-	-	CASSLIVDGDREQYF	TGTGCCAGCAGCTTAATTGTGGACGGAGATAGGGAGCAGTACTTC
TRBV7-2	TRBJ2-5	few	TRBD2	CASRGIGLAGGETQYF	TGTGCCAGCAGGGGAATCGGGCTAGCGGGAGGAGAGACCCAGTACTTC
TRBV28	TRBJ2-7	-	-	CASSPPPGSYEQYF	TGTGCCAGCAGTCCCCCGCCAGGGTCCTACGAGCAGTACTTC
TRBV25-1	TRBJ2-7	-	-	CASSNPGTDYEQYF	TGTGCCAGCAGTAACCCCGGGACGGACTACGAGCAGTACTTC
TRBV7-3	TRBJ2-6	-	-	CASSLMDSGANVLTF	TGTGCCAGCAGCTTAATGGACTCTGGGGCCAACGTCCTGACTTTC
TRBV29-1	TRBJ2-1	-	-	CSVGNSYNEQFF	TGCAGCGTTGGGAACTCCTACAATGAGCAGTTCTTC
TRBV4-3	TRBJ2-5	-	-	CASSQGFFQTQYF	TGCGCCAGCAGCCAAGGGTTTTTTCAGACCCAGTACTTC
TRBV10-2	TRBJ2-2	few	-	CASRFRPSGELFF	TGCGCCAGCAGATTCCGACCCAGCGGGGAGCTGTTTTTT
TRBV6-1	TRBJ2-3	-	TRBD2	CASSWRTGTSTTDTQYF	TGTGCCAGCAGTTGGCGAACCGGGACTAGCACCACAGATACGCAGTATTTT
TRBV19	TRBJ2-3	-	-	CASTDSGATDTQYF	TGTGCCAGTACCGATAGCGGTGCCACAGATACGCAGTATTTT
TRBV5-1	TRBJ2-1	many	TRBD2	CASSLGAGAYNEQFF	TGCGCCAGCAGCTTGGGTGCGGGAGCCTACAATGAGCAGTTCTTC
TRBV27	TRBJ2-7	-	-	CASRGLRTYEQYF	TGTGCCAGCAGGGGTTTAAGGACCTACGAGCAGTACTTC
TRBV4-1	TRBJ2-7	few	TRBD1	CASSQDAPGQGVYEQYF	TGCGCCAGCAGCCAAGATGCCCCGGGACAGGGAGTCTACGAGCAGTACTTC
TRBV20-1	TRBJ2-7	few	-	CSAFGSSYEQYF	TGCAGTGCTTTCGGGAGCTCCTACGAGCAGTACTTC
TRBV29-1	TRBJ1-2	-	TRBD1	CSVEFGDRGSGYTF	TGCAGCGTTGAGTTCGGGGACAGGGGCTCTGGCTACACCTTC
TRBV29-1	TRBJ2-3	-	-	CSVSKPDTQYF	TGCAGCGTGTCTAAGCCAGATACGCAGTATTTT
TRBV5-1	TRBJ2-1	few	TRBD2	CASTSLAGGSYNEQFF	TGCGCCAGCACCTCCCTAGCGGGAGGCTCCTACAATGAGCAGTTCTTC
TRBV28	TRBJ2-5	-	TRBD2	CASSSSAAGDRETQYF	TGTGCCAGCAGTTCAAGCGCAGCGGGAGATCGAGAGACCCAGTACTTC
TRBV5-6	TRBJ2-7	few	-	CASSLFNQGRYEQYF	TGTGCCAGCAGCTTGTTTAATCAGGGACGCTACGAGCAGTACTTC
TRBV28	TRBJ1-4	-	-	CASSLRMGKLFF	TGTGCCAGCAGTTTAAGGATGGGAAAACTGTTTTTT
TRBV18	TRBJ1-5	few	-	CASSLTKGNQPQHF	TGTGCCAGCTCTCTAACCAAAGGCAATCAGCCCCAGCATTTT
TRBV5-1	TRBJ1-6	-	-	CASSFQGYSESSPLHF	TGCGCCAGCAGCTTCCAGGGATATTCGGAAAGTTCACCCCTCCACTTT
TRBV4-1	TRBJ2-5	-	-	CASSQGPSVTQYF	TGCGCCAGCAGCCAAGGACCGAGTGTGACCCAGTACTTC
TRBV9	TRBJ2-3	-	-	CASSVGPWGSDTQYF	TGTGCCAGCAGCGTAGGACCATGGGGGTCAGATACGCAGTATTTT
TRBV28	TRBJ1-5	few	-	CASSFSHQPQHF	TGTGCCAGCAGTTTTTCACATCAGCCCCAGCATTTT
TRBV5-1	TRBJ2-3	few	-	CASSPLLGTATDTQYF	TGCGCCAGCAGCCCTCTCCTAGGGACCGCGACAGATACGCAGTATTTT
TRBV28	TRBJ2-5	-	TRBD1	CASSLQGAGQETQYF	TGTGCCAGCAGTCTGCAGGGGGCTGGGCAAGAGACCCAGTACTTC
TRBV28	TRBJ2-5	few	-	CASSRGGGEETQYF	TGTGCCAGCAGCAGAGGGGGGGGAGAAGAGACCCAGTACTTC
TRBV20-1	TRBJ2-7	-	-	CSARLLSELKPYEQYF	TGCAGTGCTAGACTTCTTAGCGAGTTAAAGCCCTACGAGCAGTACTTC